The entry that follows covers one TCR beta chain sequence. Antigen unknown. The data were obtained in a study of shared clonotypes between healthy human individuals. Study details: The donor pool was made up of two women and a few men aged 18 to 49.

The naive CD8 population came from CD45RO-negative cells selected for CCR7, without terminally differentiated effector memory CD45RA+ cells. CDR3 length equals 17 residues. The V gene lost 0 bases and the J gene lost 2 bases, with 16 bases spanning the gap. The germline CDR1 and CDR2 sequences are SGHAT and FQNNGV. Study-wide results and limits: Few donors limited the genetic and exposure-history diversity represented. When compared with the clonotypes that were shared by all four sorted-subset donors, the non-shared clonotypes turned out to have lower generation probabilities. A generally larger estimated richness was seen in naive subsets than in memory subsets.

Some clones are missing from TCRdb's copy, which holds only in-frame ones; the method was immunoSEQ multiplex PCR. The sample records some 2,000,000 clones, approximately 94% being singletons. The chain uses TRBV11-2 and TRBJ2-5; TRBD2 is a possible D gene (6 bases). Sample: naive CD8+ T cells sorted from blood. The receptor comes from a man aged 18-30 years in good health. CDR3 bases: TGTGCCAGCAGCTTAGATCGGGGGACTGTACTACAAGAGACCCAGTACTTC. This sequence encodes CASSLDRGTVLQETQYF.